The TCR beta chain under discussion was sequenced for a study of long-term antiretroviral therapy in people with HIV. After removal of 0 bases from V and 7 bases from J, the junction contained 5 bases not matched to a gene. The CDR3 length is 16 residues. CDR1 SEHNR and CDR2 FQNEAQ come from the germline V gene (reference sequence). General study findings and limits: Pre-ART expanded clones dominated the repertoire at every time point. For ART adherence, viral resistance and therapy changes, no data were available. Upon ART, diversity increased but remained lower than transplant donor controls.

Specimens carried about 0.85-10 million cryopreserved PBMC before DNA extraction. As concerns this clone: Its target is unknown.

Runs used v3.0 of the immunoSEQ assay and were done at survey level. This table comes from immunoSEQ multiplex PCR, and its TCRdb copy is limited to in-frame clones, with some not included. The top ten clones hold about 9% of a sample with 25,000 to 30,000 clones, 70% to 90% of them seen once. The sequences come from unsorted PBMCs, collected 3 years after starting antiretroviral therapy. This rearrangement joins TRBV7-9 to TRBJ2-1, with TRBD2 matching 11 bases. This receptor was taken from a man between 35 and 55 years old with HIV. This CDR3 is CASSLAGSGGANEQFF. In nucleotides, the CDR3 is TGTGCCAGCAGCTTAGCGGGTAGCGGGGGGGCGAATGAGCAGTTCTTC. Full variable domain (remainder filled in from reference TRBV7-9 and TRBJ2-1): DTGVSQNPRHKITKRGQNVTFRCDPISEHNRLYWYRQTLGQGPEFLTYFQNEAQLEKSRLLSDRFSAERPKGSFSTLEIQRTEQGDSAMYLCASSLAGSGGANEQFFGPGTRLTVL.